The clone carrying this TCR beta chain was seen ten or more times. Its antigen is currently unknown. The data are from a study of human T cells and chemical hapten exposure. Study in general: Mostly female patients had alopecia areata, totalis or universalis.

Individual cDNA molecules had unique molecular identifiers attached to them by the library. TCRdb re-called the RACE reads with MiXCR, one entry per CDR3 protein. The top ten clones hold just over 2.5% of a sample with roughly 380,000 distinct CDR3 sequences, roughly 5% of them seen once. Whole-study findings and limits: TCRs above 1 in 1000 frequency stayed constant with DPC sensitization.

Time point noted: pre-sensitization, week 0. As to treatment: therapeutic diphenylcyclopropenone sensitization with weekly scalp DPC. The donor pool consisted of alopecia patients aged 18 to 70 years, considered suitable for DPC. V shed 6 bases and J shed 1 base, with 12 bases lying between them. Germline values: CDR1 SQVTM, CDR2 ANQGSEA. This CDR3 region has 13 residues. The V and J genes are TRBV29-1 and TRBJ2-5, with D perhaps TRBD2 (5 bases). The source of this sequence is a woman between 45 and 65 years old with alopecia areata. Some clones in this sample may be carry-over from other donors' samples. The sequencing here drew on whole blood, taken in connection with sensitization to the hapten diphenylcyclopropenone (DPC). CDR3 DNA sequence: TGCAGCGTGCGGACTCCAGTCCAAGAGACCCAGTACTTC. As protein: CSVRTPVQETQYF.